One and the same sample provided the 14 T cell receptor beta chains below, sequenced in a study of blood T cell repertoires in COVID-19. Assay used: immunoSEQ multiplex PCR; TCRdb lists only in-frame clones, some missing. Of 120,000 to 150,000 clones listed, more than 75% are singletons. The source material was PBMCs or T cells enriched from blood (not recorded which). These receptors all stem from a woman aged 25 to 39 with acute COVID-19.

The genes are TRBV6-5 and TRBJ1-6, with 8 bases identical to TRBD1. With 6 bases clipped from V and 10 bases from J, the junction kept 8 bases outside the gene matches. The CDR3 is 14 residues long. Germline CDR1 MNHEY, CDR2 SVGAGI. The CDR3 bases are TGTGCCAGCAGCCTAACAGGGGGAACGTCACCCCTCCACTTT. It specifies CASSLTGGTSPLHF.

This clone came up once. The chain is built from TRBV7-2 and TRBJ2-5; TRBD1 matches 7 bases. The J segment lost 1 base and the V segment lost 6 bases, leaving 11 bases of the junction unmatched. Germline loops: CDR1 SGHTA, CDR2 FQGNSA. CDR3 length: 16 amino acids. The CDR3 sequence is CASSTITGVSQETQYF. CDR3 nucleotide sequence: TGTGCCAGCAGTACTATCACAGGGGTCTCCCAAGAGACCCAGTACTTC.

The genes are TRBV4-3 and TRBJ2-5; 11 bases map to TRBD2. V was pared by 5 bases and J by 5 bases, with 7 bases of the junction left unmatched. The CDR3 is made up of 15 amino acids. The germline V gene has CDR1 LGHNA and CDR2 YSLEER. The CDR3 nucleotides read TGCGCCAGCAGCTATACTAGCGGGAGCCGGGAGACCCAGTACTTC. Its protein is CASSYTSGSRETQYF.

V and J are TRBV18 and TRBJ2-2; the D gene is possibly TRBD2 (6 bases). The CDR3 runs to 16 residues. V lost 3 bases and J lost 2, with 13 bases in between. Germline V gene sequence: CDR1 KGHSH, CDR2 LQKENI. The CDR3 DNA is TGTGCCAGCTCACCCAGGACTACCTTTAACACCGGGGAGCTGTTTTTT. Translating gives CASSPRTTFNTGELFF. Using reference TRBV18 and TRBJ2-2 for the parts outside the CDR3, the full variable domain is NAGVMQNPRHLVRRRGQEARLRCSPMKGHSHVYWYRQLPEEGLKFMVYLQKENIIDESGMPKERFSAEFPKEGPSILRIQQVVRGDSAAYFCASSPRTTFNTGELFFGEGSRLTVL.

This sequence joins TRBV4-3 and TRBJ1-2; TRBD1 is a possible D gene (6 bases). Per germline, CDR1 LGHNA and CDR2 YSLEER. V shed 3 bases and J shed 2 bases, with 13 bases lying between them. There are 15 residues in the CDR3. This CDR3 is CASSQNYQGNYGYTF. DNA for the CDR3: TGCGCCAGCAGCCAGAATTATCAGGGGAACTATGGCTACACCTTC.

The chain uses TRBV11-3 and TRBJ2-1, with TRBD2 as a possible D gene (6 bases). The CDR3 runs 16 residues. The V gene's germline CDR1 is SGHNT and CDR2 YENEEA. V gave up 0 bases and J gave up 9 bases, with 18 bases separating them. The CDR3 protein is CASSLDHPGALGEQFF. The CDR3, as DNA: TGTGCCAGCAGCTTAGATCATCCGGGAGCCCTCGGTGAGCAGTTCTTC.

The rearrangement joins TRBV28 to TRBJ1-6; 9 bases fit TRBD1. This CDR3 region has 15 residues. Germline assignment: CDR1 MDHEN and CDR2 SYDVKM. The V gene end was trimmed by 6 bases and the J gene end by 2 bases; junction bases not matched to a gene: 2. The CDR3 coding sequence is TGTGCCAGCAGGGACAGGGGACCCTATAATTCACCCCTCCACTTT. It is translated as CASRDRGPYNSPLHF.

The V and J genes are TRBV6-2 or TRBV6-3 and TRBJ2-7, with TRBD2 matching 9 bases. V was pared by 2 bases and J by 5 bases, with 4 bases of the junction left unmatched. This CDR3 has 14 residues. Per germline, CDR1 MNHEY and CDR2 SVGEGT. The CDR3 is CASSYTSGSHEQYF. As DNA, the CDR3 is TGTGCCAGCAGTTACACTAGCGGGTCTCACGAGCAGTACTTC.

The rearrangement joins TRBV30 to TRBJ2-3, with 9 nucleotides matching TRBD2. Germline V gene data show CDR1 as GTSNPN and CDR2 as SVGIG (reference sequence). CDR3 length equals 16 residues. V shed 4 bases, J shed 1 base, and the junction held 9 bases outside the gene matches. The CDR3 spells CAWTSRTSAGTDTQYF. CDR3 sequence (DNA): TGTGCCTGGACGTCACGGACTAGCGCGGGCACAGATACGCAGTATTTT.

The table lists this clone with a count of one. The rearrangement joins TRBV7-9 to TRBJ1-1, with a weak D call TRBD1 (5 bases). Between the trimmed V and J ends, which lost 1 base and 11 bases, there was a span of 11 bases. The CDR3 runs 12 residues. In germline, CDR1 is SEHNR, CDR2 FQNEAQ (reference sequence). This CDR3 reads CASSLGRVEAFF. The DNA of the CDR3 is TGTGCCAGCAGCTTAGGCAGGGTGGAGGCTTTCTTT. Variable domain in full (rest from reference TRBV7-9 and TRBJ1-1): DTGVSQNPRHKITKRGQNVTFRCDPISEHNRLYWYRQTLGQGPEFLTYFQNEAQLEKSRLLSDRFSAERPKGSFSTLEIQRTEQGDSAMYLCASSLGRVEAFFGQGTRLTVV.

The J gene is TRBJ2-2, the V gene TRBV5-1; no reliable D call. This CDR3 contains 14 residues. With 4 bases removed from V and 2 bases from J, the gap between germline ends came to 9 bases. The germline CDR1 and CDR2 sequences are SGHRS and YFSETQ. The DNA for the CDR3 is TGCGCCAGCAGCCTTCCAGGTAACACCGGGGAGCTGTTTTTT. Translation gives CASSLPGNTGELFF.

CDR3 residues: CASSRSSGSVTGELFF. CDR3 DNA: TGTGCCAGCAGCCGGAGTAGCGGGAGTGTCACCGGGGAGCTGTTTTTT. This rearrangement joins TRBV7-9 to TRBJ2-2, with 9 bases matching TRBD2. The CDR3 length is 16 residues. CDR1 SEHNR and CDR2 FQNEAQ come from the germline V gene (reference sequence). The V segment lost 5 bases and the J segment 4 bases; nucleotides outside the gene matches: 8.

The J gene is TRBJ2-5, the V gene TRBV7-8; 12 positions match TRBD2. The CDR3 totals 16 residues. The V and J ends lost 5 bases and 5 bases, in that order; junction bases with no gene match: 9. Germline assignment: CDR1 SGHVS and CDR2 FQNEAQ. The CDR3 bases are TGTGCCAGCAGCGCAAGACTAGCGGGAGTTCAGGAGACCCAGTACTTC. Its protein is CASSARLAGVQETQYF.

The genes are TRBV19 and TRBJ1-2; D unclear. This CDR3 comprises 11 residues. The V gene lost 8 bases and the J gene lost 10 bases, with 14 bases spanning the gap. Germline V gene sequence: CDR1 LNHDA, CDR2 SQIVND (reference sequence). CDR3 residues: CASRQVMAYTF. The CDR3 DNA is TGTGCCAGTCGTCAGGTGATGGCCTACACCTTC.